This paragraph covers one T cell receptor (beta chain) sequence. The data belong to a study of blood T cell repertoires in COVID-19. The method was immunoSEQ multiplex PCR; TCRdb's version includes in-frame clones alone and lacks a portion of them. Here the sample spans 300,000 to 350,000 clones, 70% to 90% being singletons. This clonotype originated in a man aged 25-40 years who had recovered from COVID-19. Sequencing was carried out using PBMCs or T cells enriched from blood (not recorded which).

CDR3 loop: CASSWGVVGTEAFF. CDR3 coding DNA: TGTGCCAGCAGCTGGGGGGTGGTGGGCACTGAAGCTTTCTTT. The chain recombines TRBV6-5 with TRBJ1-1; D might be TRBD1 (5 bases). The ends were cut back, 6 bases at V and 4 bases at J, with 15 bases in the middle. The CDR3 loop spans 14 amino acids. Germline assignment: CDR1 MNHEY and CDR2 SVGAGI.